This T cell receptor (beta chain) stems from a study of T-cell memory formation after mild COVID-19. Study as a whole: Each donor largely had its own TCR clusters. Study results and limitations: Balance between CD4 and CD8 was seen in clones contracting day 15 to 85, and a CD4+ lean was seen in later expanders. Largely, contracting CD4+ clones fell within CM and EM, and contracting CD8+ clones within EMRA.

Germline loops: CDR1 SGHTA, CDR2 FQGNSA. This CDR3 contains 16 residues. Trimming pared 4 bases from V and 9 bases from J, leaving 22 bases between. Details on this clonotype: Its antigen is not known.

TCRdb reprocessed the 5' RACE reads via MiXCR and lists one record per CDR3 protein. Found here are around 320,000 distinct CDR3 sequences, roughly 13% of them singletons; the top ten hold around 20%. This receptor was obtained from a man aged 18-30 years who had mild COVID-19 (a few samples of this study predate the infection). Cell type and time point are not known. This chain connects TRBV7-2 to TRBJ2-1; tentatively, D is TRBD2 (5 bases). The sequenced material came from PBMCs or a T cell subset sorted from them (not recorded which). This chain's CDR3 is CASSSWGAVGLGEQFF. CDR3 nucleotides: TGTGCCAGCAGCTCCTGGGGAGCGGTGGGCCTGGGTGAGCAGTTCTTC.